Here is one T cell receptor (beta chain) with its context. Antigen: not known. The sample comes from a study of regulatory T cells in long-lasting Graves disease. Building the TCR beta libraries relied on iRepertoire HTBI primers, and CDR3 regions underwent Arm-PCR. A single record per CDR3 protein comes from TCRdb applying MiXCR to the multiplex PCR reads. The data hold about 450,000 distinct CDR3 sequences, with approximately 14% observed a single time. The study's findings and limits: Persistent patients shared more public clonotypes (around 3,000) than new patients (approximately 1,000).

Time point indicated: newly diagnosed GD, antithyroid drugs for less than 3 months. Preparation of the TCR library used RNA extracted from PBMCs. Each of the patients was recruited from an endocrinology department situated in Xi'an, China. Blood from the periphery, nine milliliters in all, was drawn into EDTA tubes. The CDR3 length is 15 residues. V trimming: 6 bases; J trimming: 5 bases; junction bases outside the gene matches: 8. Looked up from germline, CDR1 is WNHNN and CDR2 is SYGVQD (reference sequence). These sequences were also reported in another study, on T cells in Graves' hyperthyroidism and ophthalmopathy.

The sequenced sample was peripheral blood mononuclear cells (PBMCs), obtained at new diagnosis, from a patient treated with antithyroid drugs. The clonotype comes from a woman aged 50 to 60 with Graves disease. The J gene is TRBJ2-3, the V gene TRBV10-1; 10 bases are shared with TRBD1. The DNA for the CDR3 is TGCGCCAGCAGCCCGAGACAGGGGGCTGTAGATACGCAGTATTTT. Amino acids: CASSPRQGAVDTQYF.